Each of the 16 T cell receptor beta chains below was sequenced from the same sample in a study of Ad26.COV2.S vaccination and SARS-CoV-2 variants. Sequencing was performed with immunoSEQ multiplex PCR; in TCRdb, only in-frame clones are kept and a portion is missing. The data contain about 350,000 clones, roughly 81% of them singletons. Treatment: roughly 20 received Ad26.COV2.S at low or high dose, single or two shots; roughly 5 received placebo; per-sample allocation not given. Day 63 following the first vaccine or placebo injection was when the samples were taken. The input for sequencing was peripheral blood, taken in a trial of Ad26.COV2.S vaccine versus placebo. These receptors originate from a person between 18 and 65 years old who received the Ad26.COV2.S COVID-19 vaccine or a placebo.

A note on this clone: One end of the junction fails to match germline, which may point to a read error. This chain links TRBV6-4 with TRBJ2-7; 11 bases line up with TRBD1. The CDR3 runs 15 residues. In germline, CDR1 is MRHNA, CDR2 SNTAGT. CDR3 bases: TGTGCCAGCAGATCGGGACAGGGGGAATACTACGAGCAGTACTTT. It translates to CASRSGQGEYYEQYF.

The chain couples TRBV18 to TRBJ2-1, with D hard to call. This CDR3 is 11 amino acids long. The germline gives CDR1 KGHSH, CDR2 LQKENI. Trimming left V 3 bases short and J 7 bases short, with 4 bases between. CDR3 bases: TGTGCCAGCTCACCCCAAAATGAGCAGTTCTTC. The encoded protein is CASSPQNEQFF.

V and J are TRBV10-3 and TRBJ1-4; D is perhaps TRBD1 (5 bases). The V gene's germline CDR1 is ENHRY and CDR2 SYGVKD. Trimming removed 10 bases at V and 0 bases at J, with 9 bases between. The CDR3 is made up of 13 amino acids. CDR3 DNA: TGTGCCAGGTCGACAGCAACTAATGAAAAACTGTTTTTT. Protein product: CARSTATNEKLFF.

This clone has more than one count but fewer than ten. The V call is TRBV29-1, the J call TRBJ1-2; the match to TRBD1 covers 9 bases. The germline V gene encodes CDR1 SQVTM and CDR2 ANQGSEA. The junction had 7 bases not matched to a gene; V was cut back by 6 bases and J by 8 bases. CDR3 length: 12 amino acids. The CDR3 spells CSVPQGAGGYTF. The CDR3 DNA reads as TGCAGCGTCCCACAGGGGGCGGGAGGCTACACCTTC.

V and J are TRBV4-1 and TRBJ2-1; maybe TRBD2 (6 bases). The CDR3 loop spans 17 amino acids. V lost 1 base and J lost 3, with 16 bases in between. CDR1 MGHRA and CDR2 YSYEKL come from the germline V gene. CDR3 DNA: TGCGCCAGCAGCCAAGCTCCGGGACTCCCTAACTACAATGAGCAGTTCTTC. Translated: CASSQAPGLPNYNEQFF.

V is TRBV3-1 (or the pseudogene TRBV3-2) and J is TRBJ1-2; D is perhaps TRBD1 (5 bases). The ends were cut back, 0 bases at V and 2 bases at J, with 13 bases in the middle. The CDR3 has 16 amino acids. Germline V gives CDR1 LGHDT, CDR2 YNNKEL (reference sequence). The CDR3 region has the DNA TGTGCCAGCAGCCAAGAAGGGGCTCCAGGGAACTATGGCTACACCTTC. This gives the protein CASSQEGAPGNYGYTF.

The chain is built from TRBV18 and TRBJ2-6, with D hard to call. The V gene lost 3 bases and the J gene lost 0 bases, with 6 bases spanning the gap. Looked up from germline, CDR1 is KGHSH and CDR2 is LQKENI. CDR3 length equals 15 residues. The CDR3 spells CASSPLISGANVLTF. CDR3 DNA: TGTGCCAGCTCACCTCTGATCTCTGGGGCCAACGTCCTGACTTTC.

The V gene is TRBV28, the J gene TRBJ2-7; TRBD2 aligns across 14 bases. The germline V gene encodes CDR1 MDHEN and CDR2 SYDVKM. Germline trimming cut 5 bases from V and 5 bases from J; bases unmatched to any gene: 8. The CDR3 length is 16 residues. CDR3 sequence (DNA): TGTGCCAGCAGTAGCCCACCGGGACTAGCGGGAGACGAGCAGTACTTC. Translated: CASSSPPGLAGDEQYF.

The chain uses TRBV2 and TRBJ1-4; TRBD1 aligns across 7 bases. CDR1 is SNHLY and CDR2 is FYNNEI in the germline V gene. After removal of 8 bases from V and 8 bases from J, the junction contained 14 bases not matched to a gene. This CDR3 spans 15 amino acids. CDR3 amino acids: CASQLGGRGREKLFF. CDR3 bases: TGTGCCAGCCAATTGGGGGGCAGGGGGAGAGAAAAACTGTTTTTT.

The rearrangement joins TRBV5-1 to TRBJ1-2, with D unclear. Per the germline V gene, CDR1 is SGHRS and CDR2 is YFSETQ. The CDR3 runs to 16 residues. The ends were cut back, 1 base at V and 7 bases at J, with 20 bases in the middle. CDR3 residues: CASSLFGPPAGGGYTF. The CDR3 region has the DNA TGCGCCAGCAGCTTGTTCGGGCCCCCGGCAGGTGGTGGCTACACCTTC.

The chain links TRBV14 to TRBJ2-1; 7 positions agree with TRBD2. The length of the CDR3 is 16 residues. CDR1 SGHDN and CDR2 FVKESK come from the germline V gene. The V and J ends lost 1 base and 2 bases, in that order; junction bases with no gene match: 5. CDR3 residues: CASSQVRGRAYNEQFF. CDR3 coding DNA: TGTGCCAGCAGCCAAGTACGGGGGAGGGCCTACAATGAGCAGTTCTTC.

The chain has TRBV5-6 and TRBJ2-5; perhaps TRBD1 as D (6 bases). Trimming stripped 3 bases from V and 1 base from J, with 10 bases between. Germline loops: CDR1 SGHDT, CDR2 YYEEEE. This CDR3 region has 14 residues. The DNA for the CDR3 is TGTGCCAGCAGCTCCCAACAGGGCCAAGAGACCCAGTACTTC. Translation: CASSSQQGQETQYF.

This clone was recorded a few times. The rearrangement joins TRBV7-9 to TRBJ2-7; D is undetermined. CDR3 length: 14 residues. V shed 5 bases and J shed 0 bases, with 11 bases lying between them. The germline CDR1 and CDR2 sequences are SEHNR and FQNEAQ (reference sequence). The CDR3 here is CASSPRPGSYEQYF. Written as DNA, the CDR3 is TGTGCCAGCAGCCCCCGCCCCGGCTCCTACGAGCAGTACTTC.

The chain carries TRBV7-8 and TRBJ1-5; D gene ambiguous. Trimming took off 5 bases at V and 5 bases at J, with 13 bases between the two ends. The CDR3 totals 14 residues. From germline, CDR1 is SGHVS and CDR2 FQNEAQ. In DNA, the CDR3 is TGTGCCAGCAGCCCTCGACGGTTTGATCAGCCCCAGCATTTT. It is translated as CASSPRRFDQPQHF.

This clone was found a few times. The V and J genes are TRBV11-2 and TRBJ2-7; D possibly matches TRBD1 or TRBD2 (5 bases each). The CDR3 has 14 residues. Deletions cut 1 base from V and 6 bases from J, with 13 bases between. Germline CDR1 is SGHAT and CDR2 is FQNNGV. CDR3 in amino acids: CASSLVLEGSEQYF. CDR3 nucleotide sequence: TGTGCCAGCAGCTTAGTACTAGAGGGGAGCGAGCAGTACTTC.

The J gene is TRBJ1-2, the V gene TRBV3-1 (or the pseudogene TRBV3-2); D gene unclear. This CDR3 has 8 amino acids. V dropped 11 bases and J dropped 4 bases, with 2 bases sitting between them. Looked up from germline, CDR1 is LGHDT and CDR2 is YNNKEL (reference sequence). The CDR3 nucleotides read TGTGCCGTCTATGGCTACACCTTC. It specifies CAVYGYTF.